These 19 T cell receptor beta chains were sequenced from one sample in a study of CD8+ T cells in alopecia areata. The treatment was: oral pan-JAK inhibitor, 5-10 mg twice daily. RNA extraction was followed by reverse transcription into cDNA, which acted as the sequencing template. Profiled with immunoSEQ multiplex PCR; TCRdb holds only in-frame clones, not every one. Among a few hundred thousand clones listed, about two fifths were seen once. Sequenced material: CD4+ T cells sorted from blood, taken around week 34, from a patient treated with tofacitinib. These receptors all come from a human donor with alopecia areata.

The CDR3 sequence is CASSDDRDQPQHF. The CDR3 DNA follows: TGTGCCAGCAGTGATGACAGGGATCAGCCCCAGCATTTT. V and J are TRBV2 and TRBJ1-5, with 7 bases identical to TRBD1. CDR3 size: 13 residues. Germline values: CDR1 SNHLY, CDR2 FYNNEI. V lost 3 bases and J lost 5; bases outside the gene matches: 1. The complete variable domain, with remaining parts taken from reference TRBV2 and TRBJ1-5, reads EPEVTQTPSHQVTQMGQEVILRCVPISNHLYFYWYRQILGQKVEFLVSFYNNEISEKSEIFDDQFSVERPDGSNFTLKIRSTKLEDSAMYFCASSDDRDQPQHFGDGTRLSIL.

The chain employs TRBV25-1 and TRBJ1-2; unclear D gene. This CDR3 region has 15 residues. Germline values: CDR1 MGHDK, CDR2 SYGVNS. The V end was cut by 3 bases, the J end by 2 bases, with 13 bases between. CDR3 protein: CASSDDSLGNYGYTF. In DNA, the CDR3 is TGTGCCAGCAGTGATGACTCCCTTGGGAACTATGGCTACACCTTC.

This clone was counted between two and nine times. V usage is TRBV5-1 and J usage is TRBJ2-3, with unresolved D. CDR3 length: 12 residues. V was shortened by 2 bases and J by 6 bases, with 7 bases between the two germline ends. CDR1 is SGHRS and CDR2 is YFSETQ in the germline V gene. CDR3 sequence reads: CASSFPRDTQYF. CDR3 nucleotides: TGCGCCAGCAGCTTCCCCAGGGATACGCAGTATTTT. The whole variable domain, filled in from reference TRBV5-1 and TRBJ2-3, reads KAGVTQTPRYLIKTRGQQVTLSCSPISGHRSVSWYQQTPGQGLQFLFEYFSETQRNKGNFPGRFSGRQFSNSRSEMNVSTLELGDSALYLCASSFPRDTQYFGPGTRLTVL.

This chain links TRBV7-9 with TRBJ1-2; a weak D match, TRBD1 (5 bases). Germline V CDR1 and CDR2: SEHNR, FQNEAQ (reference sequence). The CDR3 runs 14 residues. V was pared by 5 bases and J by 4 bases, with 14 bases between. CDR3 region: CASSPAGRGYGYTF. CDR3 nucleotide sequence: TGTGCCAGCAGCCCTGCGGGACGAGGCTATGGCTACACCTTC.

The chain links TRBV5-4 to TRBJ2-3; the match to TRBD1 covers 7 bases. In germline, CDR1 is SGHNT, CDR2 YYREEE (reference sequence). This CDR3 is built from 14 residues. Losses at the gene ends were 2 bases for V and 3 bases for J; bases not matched to a gene: 3. CDR3 sequence: CASSFRGRTDTQYF. CDR3 nucleotide sequence: TGTGCCAGCAGCTTTAGGGGGCGTACAGATACGCAGTATTTT.

This rearrangement joins TRBV30 to TRBJ2-7; D is undetermined. Germline V gene lookup returns CDR1 GTSNPN and CDR2 SVGIG (reference sequence). The CDR3 has 14 residues. The germline V and J ends were trimmed by 0 bases and 5 bases, with 14 bases remaining between them. CDR3 sequence reads: CAWSVRSRSHEQYF. The DNA for the CDR3 is TGTGCCTGGAGTGTAAGGTCCAGGAGCCACGAGCAGTACTTC.

V gene TRBV6-6 combines with J gene TRBJ2-7; a weak D match, TRBD1 (5 bases). Germline V gives CDR1 MNHNY, CDR2 SVGAGI (reference sequence). The CDR3 extends over 12 amino acids. Trimming stripped 10 bases from V and 3 bases from J, with 13 bases between. The CDR3 reads CAIAGQRYEQYF. CDR3 DNA: TGTGCCATCGCCGGACAACGCTACGAGCAGTACTTC.

The J gene is TRBJ2-7, the V gene TRBV5-1, with D tentatively TRBD1 (6 bases). Trimming cost V 0 bases and J 5 bases, with 18 bases left between them. Germline V gives CDR1 SGHRS, CDR2 YFSETQ. CDR3 length equals 16 residues. The CDR3 here is CASSLGNRVRLDEQYF. Written as DNA, the CDR3 is TGCGCCAGCAGCTTGGGGAACAGGGTCCGGTTGGACGAGCAGTACTTC.

V usage is TRBV7-2 and J usage is TRBJ2-6; D is perhaps TRBD2 (5 bases). V lost 4 bases to trimming and J lost 0 bases, with 7 bases between them. The CDR3 has 15 residues. Germline V CDR1 and CDR2: SGHTA, FQGNSA. The CDR3 spells CASSSRDSGANVLTF. CDR3 coding DNA: TGTGCCAGCAGCTCGAGGGACTCTGGGGCCAACGTCCTGACTTTC.

This clone was found a few times. The gene calls are TRBV18 and TRBJ2-2; no clear D gene. The CDR3 extends over 17 amino acids. Germline CDR1 KGHSH, CDR2 LQKENI. V shed 6 bases and J shed 5 bases, with 22 bases lying between them. DNA for the CDR3: TGTGCCAGCTCCCCCTCAAGCTCAAGCATCCCGACCGGGGAGCTGTTTTTT. Translated, it gives CASSPSSSSIPTGELFF.

This clone was picked up a small number of times. The rearrangement joins TRBV7-9 to TRBJ1-2; D remains ambiguous. Trimming cost V 2 bases and J 4 bases, with 11 bases left between them. This CDR3 contains 14 residues. From germline, CDR1 is SEHNR and CDR2 FQNEAQ (reference sequence). The DNA of the CDR3 is TGTGCCAGCAGCTTATTACAGCCGATCTATGGCTACACCTTC. This gives the protein CASSLLQPIYGYTF.

This chain links TRBV28 with TRBJ1-5, with D uncertain. Germline assignment: CDR1 MDHEN and CDR2 SYDVKM. The CDR3 runs to 15 residues. The ends were cut back, 3 bases at V and 2 bases at J, with 11 bases in the middle. The CDR3 DNA is TGTGCCAGCAGTTTTGAGGGCCAGGGCAATCAGCCCCAGCATTTT. Translated: CASSFEGQGNQPQHF.

The V gene is TRBV6-6, the J gene TRBJ1-5, with D unresolved. CDR3 length: 13 amino acids. The V and J ends lost 7 bases and 6 bases respectively, with 13 bases between them. Germline assignment: CDR1 MNHNY and CDR2 SVGAGI (reference sequence). CDR3 in DNA: TGTGCCAGCACCTTACGAGAAGGTCAGCCCCAGCATTTT. Translated: CASTLREGQPQHF.

The rearrangement joins TRBV7-2 to TRBJ1-2; 8 nucleotides line up with TRBD1. CDR3 length: 13 residues. CDR1 is SGHTA, CDR2 FQGNSA, per germline. The V segment lost 2 bases and the J segment 7 bases; nucleotides outside the gene matches: 3. The DNA for the CDR3 is TGTGCCAGCAGCTTATCGGGGACAGGTGGCTACACCTTC. Translation: CASSLSGTGGYTF.

A few counts support this clone. Written as DNA, the CDR3 is TGTGCCAGTAGTGTCGACAGGGGAGGTGGCTACACCTTC. As protein: CASSVDRGGGYTF. The chain links TRBV19 to TRBJ1-2; 8 positions match TRBD1. Unmatched junction bases numbered 6, after V lost 5 bases and J lost 7 bases. The length of the CDR3 is 13 residues. From germline, CDR1 is LNHDA and CDR2 SQIVND (reference sequence).

This clone was observed a few times. The chain is built from TRBV9 and TRBJ2-2, with D tentatively TRBD1 (5 bases). V lost 4 bases to trimming and J lost 4 bases, with 14 bases between them. This CDR3 spans 15 amino acids. Per the germline V gene, CDR1 is SGDLS and CDR2 is YYNGEE. CDR3: CASSPQGSGTGELFF. DNA for the CDR3: TGTGCCAGCAGCCCCCAGGGCTCGGGCACCGGGGAGCTGTTTTTT.

This clone was counted a single time. The CDR3 region is CASSLDRGAGYTF. The CDR3 DNA reads as TGTGCCAGCAGCTTAGATAGGGGAGCGGGCTACACCTTC. The rearrangement joins TRBV7-9 to TRBJ1-2; perhaps TRBD1 as D (5 bases). This CDR3 has 13 amino acids. With 1 base removed from V and 8 bases from J, the gap between germline ends came to 11 bases. CDR1 and CDR2 (germline): SEHNR, FQNEAQ (reference sequence).

This clone showed up many times. The chain joins TRBV7-3 to TRBJ2-3; 10 bases match TRBD2. J gave up 7 bases and V 3 bases, and 7 bases lay outside the gene matches. CDR3 length: 15 amino acids. CDR1 is SGHTA and CDR2 is FQGTGA in the germline V gene. CDR3 nucleotide sequence: TGTGCCAGCAGCTTCGGAGCGGGAGGGCCTAATACGCAGTATTTT. The encoded protein is CASSFGAGGPNTQYF.

This rearrangement joins TRBV5-1 to TRBJ2-7; D tentatively reads TRBD1 or TRBD2 (5 bases each). The CDR3 totals 14 residues. CDR1 and CDR2 from the germline V gene are SGHRS and YFSETQ. V lost 1 base and J 3 bases, leaving 11 bases between the germline ends. CDR3 in amino acids: CASSLSRAGYEQYF. DNA for the CDR3: TGCGCCAGCAGCTTGAGCAGGGCGGGCTACGAGCAGTACTTC.